The entry that follows covers one TCR beta chain sequence. No cognate antigen has been identified for it. No base qualities exist here, and no much larger clone lies one base off it. The method behind the library was the immunoSEQ multiplex PCR assay. In TCRdb, the immuneACCESS table is reduced to in-frame sequences with V and J assigned. These tables do not hold every clone; where another copy was compared, an unresolved V gene accounts for under half, and the others remain unexplained. The sample table records some 45,000 clones; approximately 90% of these occur just once. The biggest ten clones account for 0.7% to 0.95% of the sample. This sample stems from a study of ipilimumab plus nivolumab after autologous stem cell transplantation (dated by TCRdb to the early 2020s). About the investigation overall: Trial patients received a median of about five ipilimumab doses and about eight nivolumab doses. The myeloma cohort included high-risk transplant-naive patients and patients relapsing within 3 years of a first autologous transplant. The trial enrolled patients with high-risk diffuse large B cell lymphoma, mature T cell lymphoma, or multiple myeloma undergoing autologous transplant. The intent-to-treat population of the trial was made up of 35 to 40 patients. General findings and caveats noted by the study authors: Combined checkpoint inhibition appeared tolerable as post-transplant consolidation, according to the authors' conclusion. Per the authors, a biologic rationale for further study of the post-transplant checkpoint inhibition approach was offered by T cell receptor repertoire, regulatory T cell phenotype and gut microbiota profiles.

Ipilimumab was given at 1 mg/kg intravenously on day 1 of selected weeks, and checkpoint therapy started 14 to 28 days after autologous transplant. Nivolumab was administered at 3 mg/kg intravenously on day 1 of weeks 1, 4, 7, 10, and every two weeks through week 26. The study was a Phase Ib clinical trial testing combined checkpoint inhibition with ipilimumab and nivolumab as consolidation after autologous stem cell transplantation. V trim: 6 bases; J trim: 2 bases; unmatched bases: 9. The germline V gene provides CDR1 MGHDK and CDR2 SYGVNS. The CDR3, from cysteine to phenylalanine, totals 15 residues. Only the CDR3 region is kept as DNA, spanning 45 bases read in frame from base 1.

This chain is built from TRBV25-1 and TRBJ2-5, with 7 junctional bases fitting TRBD2. This clonotype was sampled from a male donor with multiple myeloma. This sample comprised PBMCs, obtained in a trial of ipilimumab plus nivolumab as post-transplant consolidation. Here the CDR3 is given as CASRTPGGGQETQYF. Here is the DNA: TGTGCCAGCAGGACTCCGGGGGGAGGGCAAGAGACCCAGTACTTC.